Following are 18 T cell receptor beta chains from one sample sequenced in a study of T cells in Graves' hyperthyroidism and ophthalmopathy. Amplified regions were TCR beta CDR3 sequences from RNA transcripts. A set of HTBI primers served as the primers for a first-round RT-PCR of the TCR CDR3. TCRdb reprocessed the multiplex PCR reads via MiXCR and lists one record per CDR3 protein. The data contain about 640,000 distinct CDR3 sequences, about 14% of them seen just once; the ten biggest clones take up around 13%. The sequencing input was blood. The source is a woman aged 45-65 years with Graves' ophthalmopathy.

As DNA, the CDR3 is TGCGCCAGCAGCCAAGAGGGACAGGGGATCGATGAGCAGTTCTTC. Translated: CASSQEGQGIDEQFF. The gene calls are TRBV4-3 and TRBJ2-1; TRBD1 agrees at 10 bases. The germline V gene has CDR1 LGHNA and CDR2 YSLEER. Trimming took 0 bases from V and 8 from J; bases not matched to a gene: 4. This CDR3 comprises 15 residues.

This clonotype came up many times. V usage is TRBV20-1 and J usage is TRBJ2-7; TRBD1 agrees at 8 bases. With 5 bases clipped from V and 4 bases from J, the junction kept 10 bases outside the gene matches. In germline, CDR1 is DFQATT, CDR2 SNEGSKA (reference sequence). The CDR3 is 14 residues long. The CDR3 sequence: CSALYTGGPYEQYF. CDR3 sequence (DNA): TGCAGTGCTCTCTACACAGGGGGGCCTTACGAGCAGTACTTC.

The sample holds many counts of this clonotype. The chain has TRBV20-1 and TRBJ1-5; TRBD1 agrees at 8 bases. The V gene's germline CDR1 is DFQATT and CDR2 SNEGSKA (reference sequence). The trim removed 3 bases at V and 2 bases at J, leaving 6 bases unmatched. The CDR3 length is 15 residues. CDR3 residues: CSARDRERGNQPQHF. CDR3 nucleotides: TGCAGTGCTAGGGACAGGGAAAGGGGCAATCAGCCCCAGCATTTT.

This clonotype was picked up a small number of times. V usage is TRBV7-9 and J usage is TRBJ2-7; D tentatively reads TRBD1 or TRBD2 (6 bases each). The length of the CDR3 is 17 residues. CDR1 is SEHNR and CDR2 is FQNEAQ in the germline V gene (reference sequence). V was cut by 4 bases and J by 4 bases, with 23 bases left in between. CDR3 protein: CASSSIYSGDKEYEQYF. CDR3 bases: TGTGCCAGCAGCTCTATTTACTCGGGGGACAAGGAATACGAGCAGTACTTC.

The genes are TRBV12-3 or TRBV12-4 and TRBJ2-4; D remains ambiguous. V was trimmed by 3 bases and J by 1 base, leaving 1 base between them. The CDR3 sequence is 12 residues long. The CDR3 loop reads CASSFAKNIQYF. The CDR3 nucleotides read TGTGCCAGCAGTTTTGCCAAAAACATTCAGTACTTC.

As regards this clonotype: A much more abundant neighbour one base away suggests this may be a read error. It is unclear where the CDR3 begins or ends on the DNA, so no DNA is shown, and the CDR3 is as TCRdb lists it. V is TRBV5-1 and J is TRBJ1-1; the table assigns TRBD1, which was not confirmed against the DNA. The germline V gene encodes CDR1 SGHRS and CDR2 YFSETQ. Ends included, the CDR3 has 15 residues. The CDR3: CASSYFGQGNTEASF.

The chain combines TRBV5-6 with TRBJ1-5, with 8 bases matching TRBD1. J lost 7 bases, V lost 4 bases, and 10 bases had no gene match. The CDR3 runs to 15 residues. Germline CDR1 reads SGHDT; CDR2 reads YYEEEE. CDR3: CASSAGQGRRQPQHF. The CDR3 bases are TGTGCCAGCAGCGCTGGACAGGGAAGGAGGCAGCCCCAGCATTTT.

This clonotype has a count of ten or more. The chain uses TRBV27 and TRBJ1-1, with a tentative D call TRBD1 (6 bases). With 5 bases removed from V and 4 bases from J, the gap between germline ends came to 17 bases. The CDR3 runs 15 residues. Germline values: CDR1 MNHEY, CDR2 SMNVEV (reference sequence). CDR3 sequence: CASSPTYRVSTEAFF. Written as DNA, the CDR3 is TGTGCCAGCAGTCCCACTTACAGGGTATCCACTGAAGCTTTCTTT.

This clonotype appeared many times. The genes are TRBV30 and TRBJ2-1; weak D call: TRBD2 (6 bases). CDR3 length equals 15 residues. In germline, CDR1 is GTSNPN, CDR2 SVGIG (reference sequence). With 3 bases removed from V and 0 bases from J, the gap between germline ends came to 12 bases. CDR3 sequence: CAWRLTRDSYNEQFF. For the CDR3, the DNA is TGTGCCTGGAGGCTGACTAGGGACTCCTACAATGAGCAGTTCTTC.

The gene calls are TRBV7-3 and TRBJ1-2; TRBD1 agrees at 8 bases. This CDR3 has 16 residues. The trim removed 2 bases at V and 0 bases at J, leaving 5 bases unmatched. Germline loops: CDR1 SGHTA, CDR2 FQGTGA. The CDR3 loop is CASSLGATGANYGYTF. The CDR3 bases are TGTGCCAGCAGCTTAGGGGCGACAGGGGCTAACTATGGCTACACCTTC.

This clonotype was recorded many times. This chain joins TRBV12-3 or TRBV12-4 and TRBJ1-1; no clear D gene. CDR3 length: 13 amino acids. The germline V and J ends were trimmed by 2 bases and 3 bases, with 7 bases remaining between them. The CDR3 loop is CASSLKRYTEAFF. The CDR3 nucleotides are TGTGCCAGCAGTTTAAAAAGATACACTGAAGCTTTCTTT.

This clonotype was recorded many times. The chain employs TRBV18 and TRBJ1-6, with TRBD1 matching 8 bases. This CDR3 is built from 14 residues. The V gene's germline CDR1 is KGHSH and CDR2 LQKENI. Germline trimming cut 8 bases from V and 9 bases from J; bases unmatched to any gene: 9. The CDR3 DNA reads as TGTGCCAGCAGTCCAGGACAGGGTGCTTCACCCCTCCACTTT. Its protein product is CASSPGQGASPLHF.

This clonotype was counted only a few times. The gene calls are TRBV5-6 and TRBJ2-2; 7 bases are shared with TRBD2. Germline V gene data show CDR1 as SGHDT and CDR2 as YYEEEE. The CDR3 extends over 13 amino acids. The trim removed 0 bases at V and 7 bases at J, leaving 0 bases unmatched. CDR3 in DNA: TGTGCCAGCAGCTTGGCTAGCGGCGGGGAGCTGTTTTTT. It is translated as CASSLASGGELFF.

V is TRBV6-1 and J is TRBJ2-1; 9 bases match TRBD1. After removal of 7 bases from V and 6 bases from J, the junction contained 10 bases not matched to a gene. Germline CDR1 reads MNHNS; CDR2 reads SASEGT. CDR3 length: 15 residues. DNA for the CDR3: TGTGCCAGCATCACACCGGGACAGGGATTCAATGAGCAGTTCTTC. Protein sequence: CASITPGQGFNEQFF.

This clonotype was counted at least ten times. CDR3 region: CSAWGMDREENDYGYTF. For the CDR3, the DNA is TGCAGTGCTTGGGGGATGGACAGGGAAGAGAACGACTATGGCTACACCTTC. The chain has TRBV20-1 and TRBJ1-2, with 8 bases matching TRBD1. There are 17 residues in the CDR3. The germline gives CDR1 DFQATT, CDR2 SNEGSKA (reference sequence). Losses at the gene ends were 5 bases for V and 3 bases for J; bases not matched to a gene: 17.

This clonotype has a count of ten or more. The rearrangement joins TRBV9 to TRBJ2-7; the match to TRBD2 covers 7 bases. The germline CDR1 and CDR2 sequences are SGDLS and YYNGEE. V lost 1 base and J lost 4; bases outside the gene matches: 11. The CDR3 loop spans 16 amino acids. CDR3 protein: CASSVSSGLAVYEQYF. CDR3 nucleotides: TGTGCCAGCAGCGTAAGTTCTGGGCTAGCGGTTTACGAGCAGTACTTC. Full variable domain (remainder filled in from reference TRBV9 and TRBJ2-7): DSGVTQTPKHLITATGQRVTLRCSPRSGDLSVYWYQQSLDQGLQFLIQYYNGEERAKGNILERFSAQQFPDLHSELNLSSLELGDSALYFCASSVSSGLAVYEQYFGPGTRLTVT.

This clonotype has a count of ten or more. This chain links TRBV7-2 with TRBJ2-7; D not certain. V dropped 1 base and J dropped 3 bases, with 10 bases sitting between them. The germline CDR1 and CDR2 sequences are SGHTA and FQGNSA. The CDR3 loop spans 14 amino acids. CDR3 sequence: CASSLVPHNYEQYF. DNA for the CDR3: TGTGCCAGCAGCTTAGTCCCACATAACTACGAGCAGTACTTC.

Points on this clonotype: The conserved phenylalanine or tryptophan normally closing the CDR3 is absent here, so this likely arose from a read error. J is TRBJ2-7 and V is TRBV5-5; D ambiguous. Trimming took off 0 bases at V and 1 base at J, with 8 bases between the two ends. Germline CDR1 SGHKS, CDR2 YYEKEE (reference sequence). The CDR3 extends over 14 amino acids. The CDR3 region is CASSLESDSYEQYL. In nucleotides, the CDR3 is TGTGCCAGCAGCTTGGAGAGCGATTCCTACGAGCAGTACCTC.